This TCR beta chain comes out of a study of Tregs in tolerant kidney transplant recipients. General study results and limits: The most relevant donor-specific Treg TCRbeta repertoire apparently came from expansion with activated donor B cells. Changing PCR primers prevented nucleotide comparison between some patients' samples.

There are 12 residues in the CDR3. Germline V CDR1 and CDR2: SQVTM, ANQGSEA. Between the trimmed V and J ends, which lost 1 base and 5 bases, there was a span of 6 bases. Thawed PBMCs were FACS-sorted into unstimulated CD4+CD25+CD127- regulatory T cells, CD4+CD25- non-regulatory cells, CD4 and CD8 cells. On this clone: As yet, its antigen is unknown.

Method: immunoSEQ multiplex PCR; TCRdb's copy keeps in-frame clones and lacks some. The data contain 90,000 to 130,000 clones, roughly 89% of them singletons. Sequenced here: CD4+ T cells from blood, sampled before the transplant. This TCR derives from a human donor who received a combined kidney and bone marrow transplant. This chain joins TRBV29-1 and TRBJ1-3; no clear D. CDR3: CSVEAHRNTIYF. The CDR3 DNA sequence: TGCAGCGTTGAAGCCCACAGAAACACCATATATTTT.